Below, 11 T cell receptor beta chains from the same sample are listed, as sequenced in a study of PD-1 blockade in mismatch repair-deficient tumors (dated by TCRdb to the late 2010s). Libraries were prepared through the immunoSEQ multiplex PCR assay. This is the immuneACCESS table as TCRdb keeps it, with only in-frame sequences that have V and J called. A part of the clones is gone; compared with another copy, unresolved V genes explain less than half, and the rest is unexplained. Across this sample there are 39,000 or so clones, with roughly 83% seen only once. The top ten hold less than 1.3% of the sample. Sequencing was performed on PBMCs, taken roughly 40 weeks after starting pembrolizumab. These receptors were taken from an adult with mismatch repair-deficient cancer.

This rearrangement joins TRBV28 to TRBJ1-3, with 11 bases matching TRBD1. The CDR3 contains 17 residues. Germline-derived CDR1 and CDR2 are MDHEN and SYDVKM. The J segment lost 0 bases and the V segment lost 8 bases, leaving 9 bases of the junction unmatched. The CDR3, as DNA: TGTGCCAGCCGAGGGACAGGGGGTTCCCGCTCTGGAAACACCATATATTTT. As protein: CASRGTGGSRSGNTIYF.

The J gene is TRBJ2-2, the V gene TRBV7-3; no clear D gene. This CDR3 region has 14 residues. Trimming took off 4 bases at V and 6 bases at J, with 12 bases between the two ends. From germline, CDR1 is SGHTA and CDR2 FQGTGA. CDR3 sequence: CASSSTPPSGELFF. For the CDR3, the DNA is TGTGCCAGCAGCTCTACCCCCCCGTCCGGGGAGCTGTTTTTT. Full variable domain (rest looked up from reference TRBV7-3 and TRBJ2-2): GAGVSQTPSNKVTEKGKYVELRCDPISGHTALYWYRQSLGQGPEFLIYFQGTGAADDSGLPNDRFFAVRPEGSVSTLKIQRTERGDSAVYLCASSSTPPSGELFFGEGSRLTVL.

The V and J genes are TRBV6-1 and TRBJ2-6; tentative D call: TRBD1 (6 bases). CDR3 length equals 14 residues. Trimming pared 6 bases from V and 3 bases from J, leaving 9 bases between. CDR1 is MNHNS, CDR2 SASEGT, per germline. This CDR3 is CASRLQGGANVLTF. CDR3 bases: TGTGCCAGCAGATTACAGGGTGGGGCCAACGTCCTGACTTTC.

The rearrangement joins TRBV2 to TRBJ1-3, with D hard to call. The germline V and J ends were trimmed by 7 bases and 0 bases, with 13 bases remaining between them. The CDR3 is 15 amino acids. The germline V gene encodes CDR1 SNHLY and CDR2 FYNNEI. As DNA, the CDR3 is TGTGCCAGCATTCTCCAGGCCAGCTCTGGAAACACCATATATTTT. Amino acid sequence: CASILQASSGNTIYF.

The V and J genes are TRBV18 and TRBJ1-3; D is unclear. In germline, CDR1 is KGHSH, CDR2 LQKENI. V lost 4 bases and J 0 bases, leaving 16 bases between the germline ends. The CDR3 consists of 17 residues. CDR3 loop: CASSRAGSPSSGNTIYF. The CDR3 nucleotides read TGTGCCAGCTCACGGGCTGGGTCTCCGAGCTCTGGAAACACCATATATTTT.

The chain recombines TRBV6-5 with TRBJ2-1, with a tentative D call TRBD1 (6 bases). The V end lost 6 bases, the J end lost 0 bases, and 12 bases lay between the germline ends. The CDR3 is 15 amino acids. Germline CDR1 is MNHEY and CDR2 is SVGAGI. DNA for the CDR3: TGTGCCAGCAGCAGACAGGTCGGCTCCTACAATGAGCAGTTCTTC. Encoded protein: CASSRQVGSYNEQFF.

This chain joins TRBV5-1 and TRBJ2-1; TRBD2 aligns across 11 bases. Germline CDR1 SGHRS, CDR2 YFSETQ. This CDR3 has 17 residues. The trim removed 7 bases at V and 1 base at J, leaving 10 bases unmatched. The CDR3, as DNA: TGCGCCAGCTTTCCCGGGACTAGCGGACTATCCTACAATGAGCAGTTCTTC. It codes for CASFPGTSGLSYNEQFF. The full variable domain, rest sourced from reference TRBV5-1 and TRBJ2-1, is KAGVTQTPRYLIKTRGQQVTLSCSPISGHRSVSWYQQTPGQGLQFLFEYFSETQRNKGNFPGRFSGRQFSNSRSEMNVSTLELGDSALYLCASFPGTSGLSYNEQFFGPGTRLTVL.

The chain combines TRBV14 with TRBJ1-3, with unresolved D. V was clipped by 4 bases and J by 4 bases, with 5 bases between them. The CDR3 totals 12 residues. Germline V gene sequence: CDR1 SGHDN, CDR2 FVKESK. The CDR3 DNA is TGTGCCAGCAGCCGGCAGGGAAACACCATATATTTT. This codes for CASSRQGNTIYF. Complete variable domain (other parts from reference TRBV14 and TRBJ1-3): EAGVTQFPSHSVIEKGQTVTLRCDPISGHDNLYWYRRVMGKEIKFLLHFVKESKQDESGMPNNRFLAERTGGTYSTLKVQPAELEDSGVYFCASSRQGNTIYFGEGSWLTVV.

CDR3 sequence reads: CASSLTGQGAGNTIYF. The CDR3 DNA sequence: TGTGCCAGCAGCTTAACGGGGCAGGGTGCTGGAAACACCATATATTTT. This rearrangement joins TRBV7-3 to TRBJ1-3; D perhaps matches TRBD1 (5 bases). This CDR3 is built from 16 residues. Germline CDR1 and CDR2: SGHTA and FQGTGA. Trimming stripped 0 bases from V and 2 bases from J, with 11 bases between.

The chain links TRBV25-1 to TRBJ2-1; 12 bases are a match to TRBD2. The CDR3 extends over 16 amino acids. Looked up from germline, CDR1 is MGHDK and CDR2 is SYGVNS. V dropped 1 base and J dropped 6; count of bases not matched to a gene: 4. CDR3 residues: CASSELGTSGFNEQFF. CDR3 coding DNA: TGTGCCAGCAGTGAATTAGGGACTAGCGGGTTCAATGAGCAGTTCTTC.

The CDR3 sequence: CASSLLTSGGPVDTQYF. The CDR3 region has the DNA TGCGCCAGCAGCTTGCTTACTAGCGGGGGCCCAGTGGATACGCAGTATTTT. This chain links TRBV5-1 with TRBJ2-3; 11 bases agree with TRBD2. Germline lookup yields CDR1 SGHRS and CDR2 YFSETQ. There are 17 residues in the CDR3. V trimming: 1 base; J trimming: 6 bases; junction bases outside the gene matches: 10. Full variable domain (missing parts from reference TRBV5-1 and TRBJ2-3): KAGVTQTPRYLIKTRGQQVTLSCSPISGHRSVSWYQQTPGQGLQFLFEYFSETQRNKGNFPGRFSGRQFSNSRSEMNVSTLELGDSALYLCASSLLTSGGPVDTQYFGPGTRLTVL.